This paragraph covers one T cell receptor beta chain sequence. Its antigen is currently unknown. The data originate from a study of naive and memory T cell subsets. Germline V gives CDR1 SGHTA, CDR2 FQGTGA. Trimming removed 5 bases from V and 2 bases from J; junction bases left unmatched: 6. This CDR3 contains 15 residues. Both TRBC1 and TRBC2 were covered by a beta constant-region primer of two equimolar oligonucleotides. TCRdb analysed the UMI-ligation and nested PCR reads with MiXCR anew, one entry per CDR3 protein. This table has over 20,000 distinct CDR3 sequences, 11% appearing once. Study-level findings and limits: Activation and differentiation may alter RNA-based TCR counts.

Input material: central memory CD8+ T cells from blood. The receptor's source is a human donor in good health. The genes are TRBV7-3 and TRBJ2-1; 7 bases line up with TRBD2. Written as DNA, the CDR3 is TGTGCCAGCAGCCCGGGAGGCGGGACCTACAATGAGCAGTTCTTC. Its translation is CASSPGGGTYNEQFF.